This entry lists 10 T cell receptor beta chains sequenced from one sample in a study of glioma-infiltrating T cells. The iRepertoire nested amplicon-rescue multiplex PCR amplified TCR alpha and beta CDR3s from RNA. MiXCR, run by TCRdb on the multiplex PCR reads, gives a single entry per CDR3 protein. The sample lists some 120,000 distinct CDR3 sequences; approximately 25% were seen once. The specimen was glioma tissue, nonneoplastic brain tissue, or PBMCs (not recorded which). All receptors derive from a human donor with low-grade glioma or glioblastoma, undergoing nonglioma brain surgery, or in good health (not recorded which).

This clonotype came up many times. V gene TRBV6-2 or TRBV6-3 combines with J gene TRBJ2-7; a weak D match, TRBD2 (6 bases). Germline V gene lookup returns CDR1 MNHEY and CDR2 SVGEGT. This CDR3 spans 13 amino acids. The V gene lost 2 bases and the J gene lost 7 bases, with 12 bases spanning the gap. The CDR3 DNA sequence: TGTGCCAGCAGTTACGTTCGGGGGATTGAGCAGTACTTC. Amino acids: CASSYVRGIEQYF.

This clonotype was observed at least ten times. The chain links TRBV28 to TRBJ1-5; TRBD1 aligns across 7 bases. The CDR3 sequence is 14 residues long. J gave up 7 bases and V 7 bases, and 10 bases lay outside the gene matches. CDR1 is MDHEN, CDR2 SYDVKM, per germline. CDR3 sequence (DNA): TGTGCCAGCACGGGGGGCAGGGGGAGACAGCCCCAGCATTTT. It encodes CASTGGRGRQPQHF.

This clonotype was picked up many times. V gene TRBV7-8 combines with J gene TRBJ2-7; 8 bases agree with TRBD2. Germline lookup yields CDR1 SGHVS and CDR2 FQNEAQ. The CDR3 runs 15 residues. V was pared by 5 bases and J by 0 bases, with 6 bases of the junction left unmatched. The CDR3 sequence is CASSGGGTSSYEQYF. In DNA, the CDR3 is TGTGCCAGCAGCGGAGGAGGGACTAGCTCCTACGAGCAGTACTTC.

This CDR3 reads CASSQDGAANIQYF. The CDR3, as DNA: TGCGCCAGCAGCCAAGATGGCGCGGCGAACATTCAGTACTTC. The V call is TRBV4-3, the J call TRBJ2-4; D unclear. CDR1 is LGHNA and CDR2 is YSLEER in the germline V gene. Trimming left V 0 bases short and J 7 bases short, with 10 bases between. CDR3 size: 14 residues.

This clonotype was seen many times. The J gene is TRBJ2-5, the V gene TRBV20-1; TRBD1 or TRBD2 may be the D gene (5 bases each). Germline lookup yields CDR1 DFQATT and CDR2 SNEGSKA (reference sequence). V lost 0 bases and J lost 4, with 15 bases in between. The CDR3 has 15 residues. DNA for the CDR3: TGCAGTGCTAGAGATCCTGTGGGACCGCGAGAGACCCAGTACTTC. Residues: CSARDPVGPRETQYF.

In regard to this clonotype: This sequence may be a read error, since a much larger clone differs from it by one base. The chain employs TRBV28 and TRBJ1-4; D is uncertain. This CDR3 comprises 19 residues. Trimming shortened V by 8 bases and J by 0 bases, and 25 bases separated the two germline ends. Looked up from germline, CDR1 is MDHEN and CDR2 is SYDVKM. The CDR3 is CASLSNCFSAFATNEKLFF. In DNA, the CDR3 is TGTGCCAGCCTTTCAAATTGCTTCTCCGCCTTTGCAACTAATGAAAAACTGTTTTTT.

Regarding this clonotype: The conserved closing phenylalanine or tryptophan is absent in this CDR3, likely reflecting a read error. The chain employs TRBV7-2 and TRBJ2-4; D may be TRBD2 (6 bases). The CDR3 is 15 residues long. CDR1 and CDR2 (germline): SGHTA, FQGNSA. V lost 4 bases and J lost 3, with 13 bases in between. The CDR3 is CASSCGDFVKNIQYL. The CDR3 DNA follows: TGTGCCAGCAGCTGCGGGGATTTCGTCAAAAACATTCAGTACCTC.

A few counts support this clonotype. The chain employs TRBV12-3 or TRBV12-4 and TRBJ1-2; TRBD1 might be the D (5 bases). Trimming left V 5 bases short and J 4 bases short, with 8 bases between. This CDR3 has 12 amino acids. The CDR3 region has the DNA TGTGCCAGCAGTGACGACAGCTATGGCTACACCTTC. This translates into CASSDDSYGYTF.

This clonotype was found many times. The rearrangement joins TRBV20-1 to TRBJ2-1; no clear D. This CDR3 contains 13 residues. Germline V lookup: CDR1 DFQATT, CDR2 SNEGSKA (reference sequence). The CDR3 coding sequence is TGCAGCCTCCCCTGGCCCGGCCACAATGAGCAGTTCTTC. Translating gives CSLPWPGHNEQFF.

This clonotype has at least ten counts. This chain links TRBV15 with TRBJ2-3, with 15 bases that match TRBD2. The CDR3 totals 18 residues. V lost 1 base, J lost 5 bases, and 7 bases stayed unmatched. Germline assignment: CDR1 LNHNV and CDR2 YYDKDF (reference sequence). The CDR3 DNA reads TGTGCCACCAGCAGAGTCGTGGGGACTAGCGGGAGGCAAGATACGCAGTATTTT. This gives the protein CATSRVVGTSGRQDTQYF.